Listed here are 21 T cell receptor beta chains from one sample, sequenced in a study of Ad26.COV2.S vaccination and SARS-CoV-2 variants. The sample's treatment: around 19 received Ad26.COV2.S at low or high dose, single or two shots; roughly five received placebo; per-sample allocation not given. Samples analyzed were those drawn on day 63 after the first vaccine or placebo injection. TCRdb's copy holds only in-frame clones and misses some; the assay was immunoSEQ multiplex PCR. Among 350,000 to 400,000 clones listed, about 89% were seen once. This sample comprised peripheral blood, obtained in a trial of Ad26.COV2.S vaccine versus placebo. These receptor sequences come from a person between 18 and 65 years old who received the Ad26.COV2.S COVID-19 vaccine or a placebo.

The chain has TRBV3-1 (or the pseudogene TRBV3-2) and TRBJ1-2, with D maybe TRBD1 (6 bases). CDR3 size: 15 residues. V was pared by 1 base and J by 3 bases, with 12 bases between. Germline CDR1 is LGHDT and CDR2 is YNNKEL (reference sequence). CDR3 coding DNA: TGTGCCAGCAGCCAAGTTGGAGGGGGGTACTATGGCTACACCTTC. This translates into CASSQVGGGYYGYTF.

V is TRBV4-3 and J is TRBJ2-3; 12 bases map to TRBD2. This CDR3 has 15 amino acids. Germline V gene lookup returns CDR1 LGHNA and CDR2 YSLEER. The J segment lost 3 bases and the V segment lost 4 bases, leaving 2 bases of the junction unmatched. The CDR3, as DNA: TGCGCCAGCAGCCCAGGACTAGCGGGGACAGATACGCAGTATTTT. Encoded protein: CASSPGLAGTDTQYF.

The rearrangement joins TRBV7-6 to TRBJ2-2, with 9 positions matching TRBD2. Trimming removed 1 base from V and 2 bases from J; junction bases left unmatched: 5. CDR1 SGHVS and CDR2 FNYEAQ come from the germline V gene. The CDR3 loop spans 17 amino acids. CDR3 coding DNA: TGTGCCAGCAGCTTAGAGGCGGGAGGGCCAAACACCGGGGAGCTGTTTTTT. Residues: CASSLEAGGPNTGELFF. The complete variable domain, with remaining parts taken from reference TRBV7-6 and TRBJ2-2, reads GAGVSQSPRYKVTKRGQDVALRCDPISGHVSLYWYRQALGQGPEFLTYFNYEAQQDKSGLPNDRFSAERPEGSISTLTIQRTEQRDSAMYRCASSLEAGGPNTGELFFGEGSRLTVL.

This rearrangement joins TRBV14 to TRBJ2-7, with TRBD2 identical over 10 bases. V lost 4 bases to trimming and J lost 5 bases; unmatched junction nucleotides: 8. CDR1 SGHDN and CDR2 FVKESK come from the germline V gene. The CDR3 contains 15 residues. CDR3: CASSRSGTSEDEQYF. The CDR3 nucleotides read TGTGCCAGCAGCCGATCCGGGACTAGCGAAGACGAGCAGTACTTC.

V gene TRBV28 combines with J gene TRBJ1-2, with 7 positions matching TRBD1. This CDR3 has 14 residues. The germline V gene encodes CDR1 MDHEN and CDR2 SYDVKM. Trimming took 5 bases from V and 0 from J; bases not matched to a gene: 3. This chain's CDR3 is CASSGTAANYGYTF. The CDR3 coding sequence is TGTGCCAGCAGTGGGACAGCAGCTAACTATGGCTACACCTTC.

This chain uses TRBV11-2 with TRBJ2-1, with TRBD2 matching 11 bases. The germline V gene has CDR1 SGHAT and CDR2 FQNNGV. The CDR3 contains 16 residues. With 3 bases clipped from V and 7 bases from J, the junction kept 8 bases outside the gene matches. CDR3 amino acids: CASSFVSGRAWNEQFF. CDR3 DNA: TGTGCCAGCAGCTTTGTTAGCGGGAGGGCCTGGAATGAGCAGTTCTTC.

The chain couples TRBV7-2 to TRBJ2-4, with unresolved D. The CDR3 spans 15 residues. From germline, CDR1 is SGHTA and CDR2 FQGNSA. Trimming took 5 bases from V and 1 from J, leaving 12 bases between them. The CDR3 region is CASSKKGGAKNIQYF. DNA of the CDR3: TGTGCCAGCAGCAAAAAGGGTGGGGCCAAAAACATTCAGTACTTC.

V is TRBV14 and J is TRBJ2-7; 9 bases agree with TRBD1. CDR1 and CDR2 from the germline V gene are SGHDN and FVKESK. J lost 2 bases, V lost 3 bases, and 11 bases had no gene match. The CDR3 is 17 amino acids. CDR3 DNA: TGTGCCAGCAGCCAGATTGGCGGGACAGGGTTACCCTACGAGCAGTACTTC. This translates into CASSQIGGTGLPYEQYF.

This chain links TRBV9 with TRBJ2-5; 7 positions match TRBD1. Losses at the gene ends were 6 bases for V and 5 bases for J; bases not matched to a gene: 10. Germline CDR1 reads SGDLS; CDR2 reads YYNGEE. The CDR3 is made up of 14 amino acids. CDR3 nucleotides: TGTGCCAGCACTACACAGGGGACGGGGGAGACCCAGTACTTC. It translates to CASTTQGTGETQYF.

V gene TRBV28 combines with J gene TRBJ2-7; the D gene is possibly TRBD1 (6 bases). With 5 bases removed from V and 1 base from J, the gap between germline ends came to 21 bases. The CDR3 loop spans 17 amino acids. The germline CDR1 and CDR2 sequences are MDHEN and SYDVKM. The CDR3 sequence is CASSRRVDRPRSYEQYF. CDR3 coding DNA: TGTGCCAGCAGTCGACGAGTTGACAGGCCGAGGTCCTACGAGCAGTACTTC.

The chain employs TRBV6-2 or TRBV6-3 and TRBJ2-5; D possibly corresponds to TRBD1 (5 bases). Germline assignment: CDR1 MNHEY and CDR2 SVGEGT. The CDR3 covers 15 residues. V was shortened by 2 bases and J by 3 bases, with 13 bases between the two germline ends. The CDR3 spells CASSYPRQGEETQYF. As DNA, the CDR3 is TGTGCCAGCAGTTACCCCCGGCAGGGTGAAGAGACCCAGTACTTC.

V gene TRBV7-3 combines with J gene TRBJ2-1, with 7 nucleotides matching TRBD2. This CDR3 region has 15 residues. Germline V gives CDR1 SGHTA, CDR2 FQGTGA. V shed 5 bases and J 5 bases; nucleotides not matched to a gene: 9. CDR3 in amino acids: CASSHLGTTNNEQFF. In nucleotides, the CDR3 is TGTGCCAGCAGCCATCTCGGGACTACAAACAATGAGCAGTTCTTC. Filled out from reference TRBV7-3 and TRBJ2-1, the complete variable domain reads GAGVSQTPSNKVTEKGKYVELRCDPISGHTALYWYRQSLGQGPEFLIYFQGTGAADDSGLPNDRFFAVRPEGSVSTLKIQRTERGDSAVYLCASSHLGTTNNEQFFGPGTRLTVL.

V usage is TRBV11-3 and J usage is TRBJ1-1; D is unresolved. Trimming took 5 bases from V and 3 from J, leaving 7 bases between them. The germline V gene encodes CDR1 SGHNT and CDR2 YENEEA. This CDR3 comprises 12 residues. In DNA, the CDR3 is TGTGCCAGCAGCCTCTCTTACACTGAAGCTTTCTTT. This encodes CASSLSYTEAFF.

The chain is built from TRBV5-1 and TRBJ2-5; possible D gene TRBD2, 5 bases. There are 15 residues in the CDR3. Trimming left V 4 bases short and J 5 bases short, with 18 bases between. Germline assignment: CDR1 SGHRS and CDR2 YFSETQ. Here the CDR3 reads CASSPAGGSAETQYF. DNA for the CDR3: TGCGCCAGCAGCCCGGCGGGTGGTAGTGCGGAGACCCAGTACTTC. Combining the CDR3 with reference TRBV5-1 and TRBJ2-5 gives the whole variable domain KAGVTQTPRYLIKTRGQQVTLSCSPISGHRSVSWYQQTPGQGLQFLFEYFSETQRNKGNFPGRFSGRQFSNSRSEMNVSTLELGDSALYLCASSPAGGSAETQYFGPGTRLLVL.

This clone came up many times. The V and J genes are TRBV2 and TRBJ2-7; TRBD2 matches 9 bases. With 6 bases clipped from V and 3 bases from J, the junction kept 6 bases outside the gene matches. This CDR3 spans 14 amino acids. Germline V gene sequence: CDR1 SNHLY, CDR2 FYNNEI. For the CDR3, the DNA is TGTGCCAGCAGCTTCCTAGCGGGAAACTACGAGCAGTACTTC. Protein: CASSFLAGNYEQYF.

The V gene is TRBV2, the J gene TRBJ2-6; D gene unclear. The CDR3 length is 15 residues. V dropped 3 bases and J dropped 1 base, with 7 bases sitting between them. Germline V gene data show CDR1 as SNHLY and CDR2 as FYNNEI. The chain's CDR3 is CASSDTSSGANVLTF. In DNA, the CDR3 is TGTGCCAGCAGTGATACGAGTTCTGGGGCCAACGTCCTGACTTTC.

On this clone itself: The junction shows a germline mismatch at one end, possibly a read error. The V call is TRBV11-3, the J call TRBJ2-7, with a tentative D call TRBD1 (6 bases). The CDR3 sequence is 12 residues long. Germline CDR1 and CDR2: SGHNT and YENEEA. The CDR3 protein is CASSLEGDILHF. CDR3 DNA: TGTGCCAGCAGCTTAGAGGGGGACATCCTCCACTTC.

The rearrangement joins TRBV4-3 to TRBJ2-1; 9 bases map to TRBD2. There are 16 residues in the CDR3. V was pared by 4 bases and J by 2 bases, with 6 bases of the junction left unmatched. Germline V gene lookup returns CDR1 LGHNA and CDR2 YSLEER. The CDR3 nucleotides are TGCGCCAGCAGCCCCTGGGCGGGGGGGACCTACAATGAGCAGTTCTTC. This gives the protein CASSPWAGGTYNEQFF.

The rearrangement uses TRBV3-1 (or the pseudogene TRBV3-2) and TRBJ1-2; D remains ambiguous. V lost 2 bases and J lost 7, with 14 bases in between. The CDR3 has 14 amino acids. CDR1 and CDR2 from the germline V gene are LGHDT and YNNKEL (reference sequence). CDR3 protein: CASSQSRLPAGYTF. The CDR3 coding sequence is TGTGCCAGCAGCCAATCCCGGTTACCGGCTGGCTACACCTTC.

The chain couples TRBV5-1 to TRBJ2-1, with a possible D match to TRBD1 (5 bases). The CDR3 runs 16 residues. Trimming took off 2 bases at V and 0 bases at J, with 12 bases between the two ends. Germline loops: CDR1 SGHRS, CDR2 YFSETQ. As DNA, the CDR3 is TGCGCCAGCAGCTTCCCCCCAGGGCGCTCCTACAATGAGCAGTTCTTC. Protein: CASSFPPGRSYNEQFF.

The chain employs TRBV7-3 and TRBJ2-5; D tentatively fits TRBD1 or TRBD2 (6 bases each). CDR3 length: 15 residues. Germline V lookup: CDR1 SGHTA, CDR2 FQGTGA. Deletions cut 5 bases from V and 5 bases from J, with 18 bases between. In DNA form, the CDR3 reads TGTGCCAGCAGCGCCTGGGGGGCTCTCAGGGAGACCCAGTACTTC. Its protein is CASSAWGALRETQYF.